The source of this T cell receptor beta chain is a study of patients and donors after allogeneic stem cell transplantation (dated by TCRdb to the early 2020s). Notes on this clonotype: It lacks a known antigen. The sample holds no much larger clone one base away, and base qualities are not on file.

CDR3 length: 11 amino acids, cysteine to phenylalanine. Kept here is only the CDR3 DNA, which spans 33 bases and is read in frame from base 1. The germline V gene sets CDR1 to MGHDK and CDR2 to SYGVNS. V was cut back by 11 bases and J by 2 bases, leaving a gap of 10 bases between them. Receptor amplification or capture employed RT-PCR. The sample was run on a NextSeq 550. The public reads were quality trimmed at Q25 with fastp and then assembled into clones with MiXCR by TCRdb, keeping productive beta chains. Rows with one shared CDR3 protein collapse into an entry with the most common genes and DNA. The sample includes about a million distinct CDR3 sequences, with approximately 18% observed a single time. The ten largest clonotypes hold about 6% of the sample.

The rearranged segments are TRBV25-1 and TRBJ2-7; a weak D assignment points to TRBD2 (5 bases agree). The sequence was obtained from a human donor who was either an allogeneic HSCT recipient or a stem cell or donor lymphocyte infusion donor (not recorded which). It is not recorded whose cells these are; they may come from a transplant donor. Sequencing was done on a sample of blood, either unsorted or a sorted T cell fraction (not recorded which). The CDR3 here reads CASRETYEQYF. The sequenced DNA is TGTGCCTCGAGGGAGACCTACGAGCAGTACTTC.